A single sample is the source of the 11 T cell receptor beta chains below, sequenced in a study of technical replicates of blood from several donors (dated 2017 in TCRdb). The method behind the library was the immunoSEQ multiplex PCR assay. The immuneACCESS repertoire file appears here via TCRdb, limited to in-frame rearrangements. These files lack a portion of the clones; in checked studies, under half of the deficit traces to unresolved V genes, and the cause of the others is not known. In this sample the table shows approximately 76,000 clones, around nine tenths of which occur a single time. The biggest ten clones account for just under 0.25% of the sample. The sequenced sample was T cells isolated from PBMCs. These receptor sequences come from a human donor in good health.

This rearrangement joins TRBV6-1 to TRBJ2-7, with TRBD2 matching 13 bases. The CDR3 totals 15 residues. CDR1 MNHNS and CDR2 SASEGT come from the germline V gene. V was clipped by 3 bases and J by 4 bases; unmatched bases: 3. The CDR3 sequence: CASSERTSGSYEQYF. For the CDR3, the DNA is TGTGCCAGCAGTGAGAGGACTAGCGGGAGTTACGAGCAGTACTTC.

This chain links TRBV2 with TRBJ1-3; 7 bases fit TRBD1. V lost 7 bases and J lost 5; bases outside the gene matches: 5. Per germline, CDR1 SNHLY and CDR2 FYNNEI. This CDR3 contains 13 residues. Written as DNA, the CDR3 is TGTGCCAGCACTGGGACAGTCAGAAACACCATATATTTT. Translation gives CASTGTVRNTIYF.

V gene TRBV28 combines with J gene TRBJ1-5; the match to TRBD1 covers 9 bases. This CDR3 region has 15 residues. J was trimmed by 5 bases and V by 3 bases; bases with no gene match: 5. In germline, CDR1 is MDHEN, CDR2 SYDVKM. The DNA for the CDR3 is TGTGCCAGCAGTTTCCGGGACAGGGTCGATCAGCCCCAGCATTTT. Its translation is CASSFRDRVDQPQHF.

This chain connects TRBV10-3 to TRBJ1-2; 11 nucleotides line up with TRBD1. The CDR3 loop spans 13 amino acids. Germline CDR1 and CDR2: ENHRY and SYGVKD. V was clipped by 6 bases and J by 3 bases; unmatched bases: 0. CDR3 coding DNA: TGTGCCATCAGGGGACAGGGGGACTATGGCTACACCTTC. It translates to CAIRGQGDYGYTF.

This chain links TRBV5-6 with TRBJ2-7; possible D gene TRBD1, 5 bases. This CDR3 has 12 residues. Trimming took off 4 bases at V and 2 bases at J, with 7 bases between the two ends. Germline CDR1 is SGHDT and CDR2 is YYEEEE. The CDR3 DNA reads as TGTGCCAGCAGCAGGACACCCTACGAGCAGTACTTC. Its protein is CASSRTPYEQYF.

The V call is TRBV25-1, the J call TRBJ1-5; 8 positions match TRBD1. After removal of 9 bases from V and 3 bases from J, the junction contained 4 bases not matched to a gene. Germline assignment: CDR1 MGHDK and CDR2 SYGVNS. The CDR3 sequence is 13 residues long. The CDR3 sequence is CASRQGTNQPQHF. CDR3 nucleotide sequence: TGTGCCAGTCGACAGGGGACCAATCAGCCCCAGCATTTT.

This clone was counted once. This chain uses TRBV28 with TRBJ2-7, with TRBD1 matching 7 bases. CDR1 is MDHEN and CDR2 is SYDVKM in the germline V gene. This CDR3 region has 16 residues. J gave up 0 bases and V 5 bases, and 10 bases lay outside the gene matches. The CDR3 loop reads CASSLRQGSSSYEQYF. For the CDR3, the DNA is TGTGCCAGCAGTCTTAGACAGGGCTCGAGCTCCTACGAGCAGTACTTC.

This clone was counted between two and nine times. This rearrangement joins TRBV14 to TRBJ2-1; 7 bases fit TRBD2. The CDR3 is made up of 13 amino acids. The V and J ends lost 8 bases and 7 bases, in that order; junction bases with no gene match: 8. From germline, CDR1 is SGHDN and CDR2 FVKESK. This CDR3 is CASRDYKTNEQFF. The DNA for the CDR3 is TGTGCCAGCCGGGACTACAAAACGAATGAGCAGTTCTTC.

V usage is TRBV4-2 and J usage is TRBJ2-1; 9 positions agree with TRBD2. This CDR3 is 15 amino acids long. Trimming took 4 bases from V and 6 from J; bases not matched to a gene: 7. Germline CDR1 reads LGHNA; CDR2 reads YNFKEQ. CDR3 loop: CASSPYEREANEQFF. As DNA, the CDR3 is TGTGCCAGCAGCCCCTACGAGCGGGAGGCCAATGAGCAGTTCTTC.

The chain links TRBV28 to TRBJ2-2; D ambiguous. CDR1 and CDR2 from the germline V gene are MDHEN and SYDVKM. CDR3 length: 12 amino acids. V lost 4 bases, J lost 5 bases, and 5 bases lay in between. CDR3 protein: CASSSHTGELFF. For the CDR3, the DNA is TGTGCCAGCAGTTCACATACCGGGGAGCTGTTTTTT.

This clone appeared a single time. The J gene is TRBJ2-2, the V gene TRBV18; 8 nucleotides line up with TRBD1. V gave up 1 base and J gave up 7 bases; unmatched junction bases: 11. This CDR3 is built from 17 residues. Germline lookup yields CDR1 KGHSH and CDR2 LQKENI. CDR3: CASSPLETSRGHGELFF. As DNA, the CDR3 is TGTGCCAGCTCACCACTGGAGACATCCAGGGGGCACGGGGAGCTGTTTTTT.